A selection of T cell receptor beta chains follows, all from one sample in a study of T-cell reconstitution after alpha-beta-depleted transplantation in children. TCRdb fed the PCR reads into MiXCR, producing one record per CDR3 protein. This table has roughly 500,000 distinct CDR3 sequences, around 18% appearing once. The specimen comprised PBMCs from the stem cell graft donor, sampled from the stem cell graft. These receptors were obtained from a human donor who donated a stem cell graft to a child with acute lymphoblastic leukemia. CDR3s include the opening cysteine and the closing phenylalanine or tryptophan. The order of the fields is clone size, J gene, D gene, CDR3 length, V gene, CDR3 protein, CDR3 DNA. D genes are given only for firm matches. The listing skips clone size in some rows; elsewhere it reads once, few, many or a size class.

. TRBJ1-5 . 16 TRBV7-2 CASSLQLLYSNQPQHF TGTGCCAGCAGCTTACAACTACTATATAGCAATCAGCCCCAGCATTTT
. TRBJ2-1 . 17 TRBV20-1 CSARANYGQLSYNEQFF TGCAGTGCTAGAGCTAACTACGGACAGCTTTCCTACAATGAGCAGTTCTTC
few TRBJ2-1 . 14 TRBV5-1 CASSTTPEYNEQFF TGCGCCAGCAGCACGACTCCCGAATACAATGAGCAGTTCTTC
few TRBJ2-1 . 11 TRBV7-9 CASRGSNEQFF TGTGCCAGCAGAGGGAGTAATGAGCAGTTCTTC
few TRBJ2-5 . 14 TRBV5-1 CASSLVPVSETQYF TGCGCCAGCAGCTTGGTCCCAGTTAGCGAGACCCAGTACTTC
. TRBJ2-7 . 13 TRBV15 CATSSTLRDRQYF TGTGCCACCAGCAGCACATTACGAGATCGGCAGTACTTC
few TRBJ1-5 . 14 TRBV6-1 CASRKQGWNQPQHF TGTGCCAGCAGGAAGCAGGGGTGGAATCAGCCCCAGCATTTT
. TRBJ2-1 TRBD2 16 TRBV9 CASSVALAGGWDEQFF TGTGCCAGCAGCGTAGCACTAGCGGGAGGGTGGGATGAGCAGTTCTTC
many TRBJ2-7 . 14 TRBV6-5 CASSYGAGVYEQYF TGTGCCAGCAGTTACGGGGCAGGGGTCTACGAGCAGTACTTC
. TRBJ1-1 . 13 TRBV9 CASGGTVNTEAFF TGTGCCAGCGGGGGGACTGTGAACACTGAAGCTTTCTTT
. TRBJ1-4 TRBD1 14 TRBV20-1 CSARDDRGAEKLFF TGCAGTGCTAGAGATGACAGGGGCGCCGAAAAACTGTTTTTT
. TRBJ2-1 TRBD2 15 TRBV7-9 CASSLLLAGENEQFF TGTGCCAGCAGCTTACTGCTAGCGGGAGAAAATGAGCAGTTCTTC
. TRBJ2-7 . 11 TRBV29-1 CSVGVPYEQYF TGCAGCGTGGGAGTACCTTACGAGCAGTACTTC
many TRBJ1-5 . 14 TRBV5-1 CASSFGQPNQPQHF TGCGCCAGCAGCTTCGGACAGCCCAATCAGCCCCAGCATTTT
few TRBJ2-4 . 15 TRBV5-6 CASSLLTGRGGIQYF TGTGCCAGCAGCTTGTTGACCGGGAGAGGAGGCATTCAGTACTTC
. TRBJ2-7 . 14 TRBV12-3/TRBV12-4 CASSLDGGGGEQYF TGTGCCAGCAGTTTGGATGGAGGGGGTGGCGAGCAGTACTTC
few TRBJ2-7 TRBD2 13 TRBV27 CASSLYQRGEQYF TGTGCCAGCAGTTTATATCAGCGGGGCGAGCAGTACTTC
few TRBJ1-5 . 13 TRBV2 CASGMTFQEPQHF TGTGCCAGCGGGATGACCTTCCAGGAGCCCCAGCATTTT
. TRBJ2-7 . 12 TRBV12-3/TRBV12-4 CASSLSPGEQYF TGTGCCAGCAGTTTAAGTCCGGGCGAGCAGTACTTC
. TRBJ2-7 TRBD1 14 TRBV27 CASGHRGPSYEQYF TGTGCCAGCGGACACAGGGGGCCCTCCTACGAGCAGTACTTC
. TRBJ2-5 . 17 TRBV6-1 CASSEALRGADQETQYF TGTGCCAGCAGTGAAGCGCTTCGGGGGGCGGACCAAGAGACCCAGTACTTC
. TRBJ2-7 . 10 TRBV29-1 CSVGMAPPSF TGCAGCGTTGGGATGGCCCCCCCCAGCTTC
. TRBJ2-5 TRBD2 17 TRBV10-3 CAISELAGTSGEETQYF TGTGCCATCAGTGAGTTGGCTGGGACTAGCGGAGAAGAGACCCAGTACTTC
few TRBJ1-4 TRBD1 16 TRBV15 CATSTRATGTNEKLFF TGTGCCACCAGCACCCGCGCGACAGGGACGAATGAAAAACTGTTTTTT
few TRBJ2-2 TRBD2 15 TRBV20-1 CSAPHPGTSPGELFF TGCAGTGCACCACACCCCGGGACTAGCCCCGGGGAGCTGTTTTTT
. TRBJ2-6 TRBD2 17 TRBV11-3 CASSLHKGSGTSNVLTF TGTGCCAGCAGCTTACATAAGGGCAGCGGGACGTCCAACGTCCTGACTTTC
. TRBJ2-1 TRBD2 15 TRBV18 CASSPRGLAGLEQFF TGTGCCAGCTCACCAAGAGGACTAGCGGGATTGGAGCAGTTCTTC
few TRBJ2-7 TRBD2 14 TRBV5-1 CASSTSGGYGEQYF TGCGCCAGCAGTACTAGCGGGGGCTACGGGGAGCAGTACTTC
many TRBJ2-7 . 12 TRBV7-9 CASSRTGNEQYF TGTGCCAGCAGCCGGACTGGCAACGAGCAGTACTTC
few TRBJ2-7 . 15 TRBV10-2 CASSESAATTYEQYF TGCGCCAGCAGTGAGTCGGCGGCTACCACCTACGAGCAGTACTTC
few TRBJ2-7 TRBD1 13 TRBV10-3 CATRGQGSDEQYF TGTGCCACTCGAGGACAGGGTTCGGACGAGCAGTACTTC
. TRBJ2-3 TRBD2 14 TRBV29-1 CSVSTSGRSDTQYF TGCAGCGTCTCGACTAGCGGGAGGAGTGATACGCAGTATTTT
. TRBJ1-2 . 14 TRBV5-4 CASSFGKGFYGYTF TGTGCCAGCAGCTTTGGCAAAGGCTTCTATGGCTACACCTTC
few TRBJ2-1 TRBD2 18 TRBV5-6 CASSHGLAGRRPYNEQFF TGTGCCAGCAGCCACGGACTAGCGGGACGCCGGCCGTACAATGAGCAGTTCTTC
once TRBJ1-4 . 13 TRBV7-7 CASSPLTVEKLFF TGTGCCAGCAGCCCCTTGACGGTGGAAAAACTGTTTTTT